The present TCR beta chain was sequenced within a study of blood T cell repertoires in COVID-19. Data came from immunoSEQ multiplex PCR; TCRdb stores just in-frame clones and leaves some out. Among some 180,000 clones, under 80% were seen once, and the ten largest hold roughly 14%. This clone appeared a single time. The sequenced sample was peripheral blood. This receptor was taken from a man between 50 and 59 years old who had recovered from COVID-19.

In DNA form, the CDR3 reads TGTGCCAGCATCCCTACCGAAACCCGACTAGAATGCGAGCAGTACTTC. Its translation: CASIPTETRLECEQYF. The chain uses TRBV5-6 and TRBJ2-7; TRBD2 might be the D (6 bases). CDR3 length: 16 residues. Germline V CDR1 and CDR2: SGHDT, YYEEEE. The V gene lost 6 bases and the J gene lost 6 bases, with 25 bases spanning the gap.